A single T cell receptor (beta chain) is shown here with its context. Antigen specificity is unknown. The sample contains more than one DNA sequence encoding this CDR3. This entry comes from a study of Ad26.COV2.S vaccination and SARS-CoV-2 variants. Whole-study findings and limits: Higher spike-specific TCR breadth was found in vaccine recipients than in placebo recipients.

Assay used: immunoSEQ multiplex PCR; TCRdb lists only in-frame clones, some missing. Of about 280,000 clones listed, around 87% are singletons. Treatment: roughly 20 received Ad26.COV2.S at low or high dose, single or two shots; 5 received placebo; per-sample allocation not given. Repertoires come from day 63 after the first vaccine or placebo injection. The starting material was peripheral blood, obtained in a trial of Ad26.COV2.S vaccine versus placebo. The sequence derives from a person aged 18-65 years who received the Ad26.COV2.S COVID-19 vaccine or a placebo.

In DNA form, the CDR3 reads TGTGCCAGCAGTTTAGGGGGAAACACTGAAGCTTTCTTT. This codes for CASSLGGNTEAFF. V is TRBV27 and J is TRBJ1-1; the D gene is possibly TRBD1 (5 bases). Germline V gene data show CDR1 as MNHEY and CDR2 as SMNVEV (reference sequence). CDR3 length: 13 residues. V was clipped by 2 bases and J by 2 bases, with 6 bases between them.